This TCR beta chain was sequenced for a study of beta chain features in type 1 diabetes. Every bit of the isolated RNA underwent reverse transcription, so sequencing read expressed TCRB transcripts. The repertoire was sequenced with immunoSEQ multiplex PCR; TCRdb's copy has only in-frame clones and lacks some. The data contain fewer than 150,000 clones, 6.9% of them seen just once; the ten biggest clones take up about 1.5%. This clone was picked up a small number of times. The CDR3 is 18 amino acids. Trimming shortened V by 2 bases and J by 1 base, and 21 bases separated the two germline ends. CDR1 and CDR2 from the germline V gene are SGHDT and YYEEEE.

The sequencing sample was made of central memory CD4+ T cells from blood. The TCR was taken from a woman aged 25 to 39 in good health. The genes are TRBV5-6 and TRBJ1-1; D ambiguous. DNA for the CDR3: TGTGCCAGCAGCTTTTCGGTAGCAGACTACATTGGGAACACTGAAGCTTTCTTT. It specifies CASSFSVADYIGNTEAFF.